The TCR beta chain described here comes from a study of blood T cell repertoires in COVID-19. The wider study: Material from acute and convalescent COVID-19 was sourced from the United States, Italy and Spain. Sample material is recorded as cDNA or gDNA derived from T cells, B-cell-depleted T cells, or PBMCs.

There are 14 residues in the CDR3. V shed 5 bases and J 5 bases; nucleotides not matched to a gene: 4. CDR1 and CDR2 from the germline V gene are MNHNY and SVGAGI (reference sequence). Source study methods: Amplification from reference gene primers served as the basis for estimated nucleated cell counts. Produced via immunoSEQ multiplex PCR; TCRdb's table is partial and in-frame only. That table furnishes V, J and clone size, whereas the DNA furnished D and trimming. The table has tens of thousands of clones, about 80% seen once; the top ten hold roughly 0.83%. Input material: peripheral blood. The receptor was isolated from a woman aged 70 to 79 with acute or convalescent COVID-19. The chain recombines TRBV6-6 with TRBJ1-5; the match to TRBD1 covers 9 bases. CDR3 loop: CASSPRDRDQPQHF. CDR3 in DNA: TGTGCCAGCAGTCCCCGGGACAGGGATCAGCCCCAGCATTTT.